This is a list of T cell receptor beta chains from one sample in a study of naive and memory T cell subsets. TCRdb independently ran MiXCR on the UMI-ligation and nested PCR reads; one entry per CDR3 protein. This sample yields approximately 82,000 distinct CDR3 sequences, of which 7% to 8% are seen a single time; over 1.5% belongs to the top ten. The sequenced material came from central memory CD4+ T cells from blood. These receptors all come from a human donor in good health. CDR3s include the opening cysteine and the closing phenylalanine or tryptophan. A D gene is named only where the DNA matches it firmly. Some rows have no size entry. The others give once, few or many, or a class for an expanded clone.

v_gene	d_gene	abundance	j_gene	len	CDR3nt	CDR3aa
TRBV11-3	-	few	TRBJ2-1	14	TGTGCCAGCAGCTTAAGAGGAGCCTACAATGAGCAGTTCTTC	CASSLRGAYNEQFF
TRBV14	TRBD1	many	TRBJ1-6	15	TGTGCCAGCAGCTCATATACAGGGGTTGATTCACCCCTCCACTTT	CASSSYTGVDSPLHF
TRBV7-2	TRBD2	many	TRBJ2-1	18	TGTGCCAGCAGCCCGACTAGCGGGGGGGCGAAGACCTACAATGAGCAGTTCTTC	CASSPTSGGAKTYNEQFF
TRBV25-1	TRBD1	-	TRBJ2-2	17	TGTGCCAGCAGTGAGCAACCGGGACAGGGGATTACCGGGGAGCTGTTTTTT	CASSEQPGQGITGELFF
TRBV7-9	-	few	TRBJ2-3	15	TGTGCCAGCAGCCCGGCATTCCAAGCGAGAGATACGCAGTATTTT	CASSPAFQARDTQYF
TRBV28	-	few	TRBJ1-1	14	TGTGCCAGCAGGAAACAGGCCCTGAACACTGAAGCTTTCTTT	CASRKQALNTEAFF
TRBV28	-	many	TRBJ2-1	12	TGTGCCAGCAGCCCTTTACAGGGAGTGCAGTTCTTC	CASSPLQGVQFF
TRBV6-2/TRBV6-3	-	-	TRBJ2-1	15	TGTGCCAGCAGGGGGGAACTAGCTTCGGGAAAGGAGCAGTTCTTC	CASRGELASGKEQFF
TRBV5-5	TRBD1	many	TRBJ2-2	15	TGTGCCAGCAGCTTTGACAGGGTTTCGGCCGGGGAGCTGTTTTTT	CASSFDRVSAGELFF
TRBV28	TRBD1	few	TRBJ2-1	15	TGTGCCAGCCGATTGGGGGACAGGGCCTACGGTGAGCAGTTCTTC	CASRLGDRAYGEQFF
TRBV30	TRBD1	many	TRBJ2-2	16	TGTGCCTGGATACCCTGGGAACAGGGGGCGGCCGGGGAGCTGTTTTTT	CAWIPWEQGAAGELFF
TRBV4-3	-	-	TRBJ2-3	19	TGCGCCAGCAGCCAAGATCGAGGTAGAAGCTCAGCCCTTAAGGTTACGCAGTATTTT	CASSQDRGRSSALKVTQYF
TRBV10-2	TRBD1	many	TRBJ1-1	16	TGCGCCAGCAGCGGCACCTTCAGGGGGCTTGGCACTGAAGCTTTCTTT	CASSGTFRGLGTEAFF
TRBV11-1	TRBD1	many	TRBJ2-5	15	TGTGCCAGCAGCCCGTCGACAGGGGACGGGGAGACCCAGTACTTC	CASSPSTGDGETQYF
TRBV12-3/TRBV12-4	-	many	TRBJ1-2	12	TGTGCCAGCAGTACATTAAACTCCGGCTACACCTTC	CASSTLNSGYTF
TRBV11-2	-	many	TRBJ1-1	13	TGTGCCAGCAGCAGGGGGACGAACACTGAAGCTTTCTTT	CASSRGTNTEAFF
TRBV28	-	many	TRBJ1-5	14	TGTGCCAGCAGTTCCTCGACAGCCAGAGCGCCCCAGCATTTT	CASSSSTARAPQHF
TRBV10-3	-	many	TRBJ1-2	12	TGTGCCGTAAGGCCGGGTTCTCATGGCTACACCTTC	CAVRPGSHGYTF
TRBV9	TRBD1	many	TRBJ2-7	14	TGTGCCAGCAGCCCCGGGACAGGGACCTACGAGCAGTACTTC	CASSPGTGTYEQYF
TRBV12-3/TRBV12-4	TRBD1	many	TRBJ1-5	14	TGTGCCAGCAGTCGGACAGGGCTCAATCAGCCCCAGCATTTT	CASSRTGLNQPQHF
TRBV11-3	TRBD2	-	TRBJ2-1	17	TGTGCCAGCAGCTCTCAGACTAGCGGGAGGGTCCTCAATGAGCAGTTCTTC	CASSSQTSGRVLNEQFF
TRBV11-3	TRBD1	many	TRBJ2-3	15	TGTGCCAGCAGCCCTGGACAGGTTGGAGCAGATACGCAGTATTTT	CASSPGQVGADTQYF
TRBV6-2/TRBV6-3	-	few	TRBJ2-5	15	TGTGCCAGCAGAAGAGGTGGGAGTCCACAAGAGACCCAGTACTTC	CASRRGGSPQETQYF
TRBV29-1	-	many	TRBJ2-2	12	TGCAGCGCTGCCCCAGAGCAGCGGGAGCTGTTTTTT	CSAAPEQRELFF
TRBV7-2	TRBD2	many	TRBJ2-7	16	TGTGCCAGCAGCTTATCGGTTAGCGGGGGGGCCTACGAGCAGTACTTC	CASSLSVSGGAYEQYF
TRBV4-1	-	many	TRBJ2-4	16	TGCGCCAGCAGCCTTTCCCCCTCCGGGGGAAAAGGGGTTCAGTACTTC	CASSLSPSGGKGVQYF
TRBV6-2/TRBV6-3	-	few	TRBJ2-2	15	TGTGCCAGCAGTTTCAAAGTGGCTAACACCGGGGAGCTGTTTTTT	CASSFKVANTGELFF
TRBV27	TRBD2	many	TRBJ2-1	15	TGTGCCAGCAGTTTAGAAGCGGGGGGCAGCAATGAGCAGTTCTTC	CASSLEAGGSNEQFF
TRBV11-2	-	-	TRBJ1-4	15	TGTGCCAGCAGCTCCGGGGGTGGGGGAGGAGAAAAACTGTTTTTT	CASSSGGGGGEKLFF
TRBV18	TRBD1	many	TRBJ1-1	16	TGTGCCAGCTCACCATTGGGGACAGGGAAAAACACTGAAGCTTTCTTT	CASSPLGTGKNTEAFF
TRBV12-3/TRBV12-4	TRBD1	many	TRBJ1-6	15	TGTGCCAGCAGTCCGAGGACAGGGGGCGATTCACCCCTCCACTTT	CASSPRTGGDSPLHF
TRBV11-2	-	-	TRBJ2-7	15	TGTGCCAGCAGCTTCCAGGGGACCAAAACCTACGAGCAGTACTTC	CASSFQGTKTYEQYF
TRBV12-5	-	many	TRBJ2-7	11	TGTGCTAGTGGGCAAGGGGGCGAGCAGTACTTC	CASGQGGEQYF
TRBV7-2	TRBD1	many	TRBJ1-1	13	TGTGCCAGCAGACCTATGGGACAGGCTGAAGCTTTCTTT	CASRPMGQAEAFF
TRBV5-1	-	many	TRBJ2-7	15	TGCGCCAGCAGCCCTACCGGACAGAGCTCCTACGAGCAGTACTTC	CASSPTGQSSYEQYF
TRBV6-2/TRBV6-3	-	few	TRBJ2-1	12	TGTGCCAGCAGTTACCCTTCTAGGGAGCAGTTCTTC	CASSYPSREQFF
TRBV20-1	-	many	TRBJ1-1	14	TGCAGTGCTAGAGATGGACAGCGGGACACTGAAGCTTTCTTT	CSARDGQRDTEAFF